This note documents a single T cell receptor (beta chain) sequence. Its antigen is not identified. In germline, CDR1 is LNHDA, CDR2 SQIVND (reference sequence). V gave up 3 bases and J gave up 4 bases, with 12 bases separating them. This CDR3 spans 14 amino acids. The data originate from a study of cytomegalovirus exposure and HLA in healthy donors. Study-wide context: Counted in an early data release were approximately 80 million unique TCRs from HLA-typed donors. Study-wide results and caveats: One variant, a missense change in DCLRE1C, was linked in a later analysis to TCR beta V- and J-gene trimming. Later on, an analysis showed TCR association rates differing by HLA locus, with DRB1 the most and HLA-C the fewest. Overall, under 200 TCR beta chains were annotated as cytomegalovirus-associated.

Use of 60 Vbeta and 13 Jbeta primers characterized the PCR. Produced via immunoSEQ multiplex PCR; TCRdb's table is partial and in-frame only. This sample carries about 120,000 clones, roughly 77% of them seen once, and the ten largest clones take 1.5% to 2%. This chain joins TRBV19 and TRBJ2-5; no firm D call. Sequencing input: PBMCs. The receptor was isolated from a man aged 35 to 55 in good health and CMV-seronegative. The CDR3 coding sequence is TGTGCCAGTAGTATCAACCCCCCAGGAGAGACCCAGTACTTC. This sequence encodes CASSINPPGETQYF.